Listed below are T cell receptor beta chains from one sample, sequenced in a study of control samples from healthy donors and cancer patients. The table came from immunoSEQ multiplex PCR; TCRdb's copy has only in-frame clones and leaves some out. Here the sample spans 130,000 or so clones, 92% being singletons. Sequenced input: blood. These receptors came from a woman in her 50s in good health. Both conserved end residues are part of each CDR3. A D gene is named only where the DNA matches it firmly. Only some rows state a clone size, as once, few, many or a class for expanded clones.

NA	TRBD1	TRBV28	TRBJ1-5	CASSRGQVDQPQHF	TGTGCCAGCAGCCGCGGACAGGTGGATCAGCCCCAGCATTTT
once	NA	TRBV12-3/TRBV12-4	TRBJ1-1	CASTLNTEAFF	TGTGCCAGCACCCTGAACACTGAAGCTTTCTTT
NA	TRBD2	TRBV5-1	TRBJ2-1	CASSLLGSGGRNEQFF	TGCGCCAGCAGCTTGCTTGGAAGCGGGGGGAGGAATGAGCAGTTCTTC
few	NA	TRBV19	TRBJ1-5	CATRPDGGAYQPQHF	TGTGCCACTCGTCCCGACGGGGGAGCCTATCAGCCCCAGCATTTT
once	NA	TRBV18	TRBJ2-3	CASSREVATDTQYF	TGTGCCAGCTCAAGGGAGGTAGCAACTGATACGCAGTATTTT
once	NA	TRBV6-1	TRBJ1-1	CASSEGGGGRTEAFF	TGTGCCAGCAGTGAAGGAGGTGGGGGAAGGACTGAAGCTTTCTTT
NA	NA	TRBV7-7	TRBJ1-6	CASSLDELSPLHF	TGTGCTAGCAGCTTAGATGAGTTGTCACCCCTCCACTTT
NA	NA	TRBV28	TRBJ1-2	CASKGELLRRGYTF	TGTGCCAGCAAGGGAGAACTCCTGCGAAGGGGCTACACCTTC
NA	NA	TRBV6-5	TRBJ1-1	CASSNPIQAEAFF	TGTGCCAGCAGTAACCCTATACAGGCTGAAGCTTTCTTT
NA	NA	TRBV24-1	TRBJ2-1	CATSDPSLDEQFF	TGTGCCACCAGTGATCCATCCCTGGATGAGCAGTTCTTC
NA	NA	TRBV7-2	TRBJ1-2	CARMRVKGDRGYTF	TGTGCCAGGATGAGGGTCAAGGGGGACCGAGGCTACACCTTC
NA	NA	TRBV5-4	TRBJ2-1	CASSLDPSSYNEQFF	TGTGCCAGCAGCTTGGATCCGAGCTCCTACAATGAGCAGTTCTTC
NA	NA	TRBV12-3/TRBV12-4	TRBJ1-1	CASFTSTEAFF	TGTGCCAGCTTTACCAGCACTGAAGCTTTCTTT
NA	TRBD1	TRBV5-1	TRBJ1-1	CASSPRTGGITEAFF	TGCGCCAGCAGCCCGAGGACAGGGGGCATTACTGAAGCTTTCTTT
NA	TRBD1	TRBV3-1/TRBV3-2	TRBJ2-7	CASSLGTGGSYEQYF	TGTGCCAGCAGCCTTGGGACAGGGGGCTCCTACGAGCAGTACTTC
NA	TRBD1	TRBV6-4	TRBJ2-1	CASSPTGTGGNEQFF	TGTGCCAGCAGTCCCACCGGGACAGGGGGCAATGAGCAGTTCTTC
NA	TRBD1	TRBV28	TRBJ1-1	CASSLRTGREAFF	TGTGCCAGCAGTCTCAGGACAGGGAGGGAAGCTTTCTTT
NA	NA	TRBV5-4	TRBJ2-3	CASSDRRTDTQYF	TGTGCCAGCAGCGACCGGCGGACAGATACGCAGTATTTT
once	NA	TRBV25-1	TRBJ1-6	CASSAPYANSPLHF	TGTGCCAGCAGTGCACCCTACGCCAATTCACCCCTCCACTTT
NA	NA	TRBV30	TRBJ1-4	CAWSVGFTGSPNEKLFF	TGTGCCTGGAGTGTAGGTTTTACGGGGTCACCTAATGAAAAACTGTTTTTT
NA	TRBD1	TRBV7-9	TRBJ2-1	CASSLYRDRANEQFF	TGTGCCAGCAGCTTATACCGGGACAGGGCCAATGAGCAGTTCTTC
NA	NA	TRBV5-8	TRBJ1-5	CASSQDRNQPQHF	TGTGCCAGCAGCCAGGACAGAAATCAGCCCCAGCATTTT
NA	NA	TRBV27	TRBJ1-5	CASSGRINQPQHF	TGTGCCAGCAGCGGACGGATAAATCAGCCCCAGCATTTT
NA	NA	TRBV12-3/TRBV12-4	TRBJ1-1	CASSLTQNTEAFF	TGTGCCAGCAGTTTAACCCAGAACACTGAAGCTTTCTTT
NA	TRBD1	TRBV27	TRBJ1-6	CASSLRQGGSPLHF	TGTGCCAGCAGTCTGCGACAGGGAGGTTCACCCCTCCACTTT
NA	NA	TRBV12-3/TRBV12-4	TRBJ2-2	CASSTHRPGELFF	TGTGCCAGCAGTACACACCGTCCCGGGGAGCTGTTTTTT
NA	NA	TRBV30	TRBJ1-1	CAWRGWGNTEAFF	TGTGCCTGGAGAGGTTGGGGGAACACTGAAGCTTTCTTT
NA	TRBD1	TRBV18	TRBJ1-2	CASSPGTDYGYTF	TGTGCCAGCTCCCCCGGGACAGACTATGGCTACACCTTC
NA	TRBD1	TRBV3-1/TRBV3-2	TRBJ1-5	CASSTGTGRGYSNQPQHF	TGTGCCAGCAGCACGGGGACAGGCAGGGGATATAGCAATCAGCCCCAGCATTTT
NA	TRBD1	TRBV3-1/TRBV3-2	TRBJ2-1	CASSGRQGGVYNEQFF	TGTGCCAGCAGCGGACGACAGGGTGGGGTCTACAATGAGCAGTTCTTC
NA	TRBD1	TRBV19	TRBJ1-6	CASSYDRENSPLHF	TGTGCCAGTAGTTACGACAGGGAAAATTCACCCCTCCACTTT
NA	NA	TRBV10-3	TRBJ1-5	CAISESSGFNQPQHF	TGTGCCATCAGTGAGTCGTCGGGGTTCAATCAGCCCCAGCATTTT
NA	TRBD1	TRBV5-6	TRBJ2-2	CASSLGQGIGELFF	TGTGCCAGCAGCTTGGGACAGGGGATCGGGGAGCTGTTTTTT
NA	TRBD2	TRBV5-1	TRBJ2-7	CASSPGLAGGSYEQYF	TGCGCCAGCAGCCCCGGACTAGCGGGAGGCTCCTACGAGCAGTACTTC
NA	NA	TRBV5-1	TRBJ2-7	CASSLAQGHYEQYF	TGCGCCAGCAGCTTGGCTCAGGGCCACTACGAGCAGTACTTC
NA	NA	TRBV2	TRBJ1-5	CASGGRWQPQHF	TGTGCCAGCGGGGGGAGATGGCAGCCCCAGCATTTT
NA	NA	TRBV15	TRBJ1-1	CATSELLRGNTEAFF	TGTGCCACCAGCGAGCTCCTCAGGGGGAACACTGAAGCTTTCTTT
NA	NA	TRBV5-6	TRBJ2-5	CASSLLHRREETQYF	TGTGCCAGCAGCTTGTTACATCGTCGAGAGGAGACCCAGTACTTC
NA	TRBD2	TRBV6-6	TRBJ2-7	CASSHVGTGTSGRYSYEQYF	TGTGCCAGCAGCCACGTTGGGACTGGGACTAGCGGGAGGTACTCCTACGAGCAGTACTTC
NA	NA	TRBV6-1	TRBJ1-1	CASSELRNTEAFF	TGTGCCAGCAGTGAACTCCGGAACACTGAAGCTTTCTTT
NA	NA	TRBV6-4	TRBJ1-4	CASSDQDPEGRLFF	TGTGCCAGCAGTGACCAAGACCCCGAGGGGCGTCTGTTTTTT
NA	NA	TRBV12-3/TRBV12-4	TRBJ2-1	CASSLSNEQFF	TGTGCCAGCAGTTTATCTAATGAGCAGTTCTTC
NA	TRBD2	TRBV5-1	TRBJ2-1	CASSTSGSSYNEQFF	TGCGCCAGCAGCACTAGCGGGAGTTCCTACAATGAGCAGTTCTTC
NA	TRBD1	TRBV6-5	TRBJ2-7	CASSYSGTGASEQYF	TGTGCCAGCAGTTACTCTGGGACAGGGGCTTCCGAGCAGTACTTC
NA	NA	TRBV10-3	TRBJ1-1	CAISGSDREAFF	TGTGCCATCAGTGGCTCGGACAGAGAAGCTTTCTTT
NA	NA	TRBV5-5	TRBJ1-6	CASGAVAYNSPLHF	TGTGCCAGCGGGGCAGTGGCCTATAATTCACCCCTCCACTTT
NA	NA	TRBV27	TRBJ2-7	CASSLSSLSSYEQYF	TGTGCCAGCAGTTTGAGTTCCCTTAGCTCCTACGAGCAGTACTTC
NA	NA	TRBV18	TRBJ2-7	CASSPLPGVSYEQYF	TGTGCCAGCTCACCCCTGCCAGGGGTCTCCTACGAGCAGTACTTC
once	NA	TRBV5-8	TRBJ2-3	CASSLGTGRGDTQYF	TGTGCCAGCAGCCTGGGGACTGGTCGGGGAGATACGCAGTATTTT
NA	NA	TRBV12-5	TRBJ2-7	CASALSAEIRTTYEQYF	TGTGCTAGTGCCCTTAGCGCAGAAATTCGCACCACCTACGAGCAGTACTTC
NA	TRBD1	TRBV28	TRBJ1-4	CASRRTGAGEKLFF	TGTGCCAGCAGGAGGACAGGGGCCGGTGAAAAACTGTTTTTT
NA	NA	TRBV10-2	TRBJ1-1	CASSESRQVLLLNTEAFF	TGCGCCAGCAGTGAGTCGAGACAGGTCCTCCTACTGAACACTGAAGCTTTCTTT
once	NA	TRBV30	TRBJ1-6	CAWRKERTVNSPLHF	TGTGCCTGGAGAAAAGAGAGGACGGTAAATTCACCCCTCCACTTT
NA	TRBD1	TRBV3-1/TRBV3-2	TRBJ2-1	CASSLLTGTGVNEQFF	TGTGCCAGCAGCCTCTTGACCGGGACAGGGGTGAATGAGCAGTTCTTC
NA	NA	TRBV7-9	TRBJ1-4	CASSYTDRTNEKLFF	TGTGCCAGCAGTTATACGGACAGAACGAATGAAAAACTGTTTTTT
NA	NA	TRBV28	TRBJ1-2	CASNVRVNYGYTF	TGTGCCAGCAATGTAAGGGTCAACTATGGCTACACCTTC
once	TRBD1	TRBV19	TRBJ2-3	CASRVWDRGFSRTDTQYF	TGTGCCAGTAGGGTCTGGGACAGGGGTTTCTCTCGCACAGATACGCAGTATTTT
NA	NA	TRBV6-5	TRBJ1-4	CASRLKTSEKLFF	TGTGCCAGCAGACTCAAAACAAGTGAAAAACTGTTTTTT
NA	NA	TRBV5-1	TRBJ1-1	CASSRINGGGLAEAFF	TGCGCCAGCAGCCGCATCAATGGGGGTGGGTTGGCTGAAGCTTTCTTT